This TCR beta chain was identified during a study of T cell responses to AZD1222 COVID-19 vaccine. V was trimmed by 1 base and J by 2 bases, leaving 9 bases between them. The CDR3 is 14 residues long. Germline V gene lookup returns CDR1 SGHRS and CDR2 YFSETQ. Study results and caveats: Clonal diversity was possibly underestimated; the donors were predominantly white British and more often female.

Regarding this clone: Its antigen remains unidentified.

The assay was immunoSEQ multiplex PCR, and TCRdb's table has in-frame clones only and misses some. The data show 65,000 to 75,000 clones, about three quarters seen once. This sequence joins TRBV5-1 and TRBJ1-2, with D tentatively TRBD1 (5 bases). Specimen: peripheral blood, collected 28 days after the second AZD1222 dose. This receptor was obtained from an adult who received the AZD1222 COVID-19 vaccine. DNA of the CDR3: TGCGCCAGCAGCTTGTCAGCAGGGAACTATGGCTACACCTTC. It translates to CASSLSAGNYGYTF.